This T cell receptor (beta chain) was profiled in a study of control samples from healthy donors and cancer patients. Sequencing was performed with immunoSEQ multiplex PCR; in TCRdb, only in-frame clones are kept and a portion is missing. Of 70,000 to 90,000 clones listed, around 95% are singletons. The length of the CDR3 is 13 residues. The V end lost 7 bases, the J end lost 4 bases, and 13 bases lay between the germline ends. The specimen was blood. The rearrangement joins TRBV12-3 or TRBV12-4 to TRBJ1-2; D call uncertain. The origin of this receptor is a woman aged 40 to 49 in good health. This CDR3 reads CASTPSDGYGYTF. CDR3 bases: TGTGCCAGCACCCCCTCCGACGGCTATGGCTACACCTTC.